The clone carrying this T cell receptor beta chain was observed at least ten times. Its antigen remains unidentified. Every patient underwent thyroid surgery untreated. CDR3 size: 15 residues. V shed 2 bases and J shed 2 bases, with 11 bases lying between them. The germline gives CDR1 MNHNS, CDR2 SASEGT. The sample is drawn from a study of metastatic and nonmetastatic thyroid tumors. Under the authors' procedure: Clinicopathological groups supplied CDR3 differences that were used to build a distant-metastasis classifier for papillary thyroid cancer. TCRdb recomputed clones from the PCR reads via MiXCR. Clone size and V and J calls follow TCRdb, not the original study. The sample lists under 25,000 clones; about a fifth were seen once. General observations from the study: Across blood and tumor, TCR beta diversity in malignant thyroid tumors was reportedly significantly higher than in benign nodules.

The chain has TRBV6-1 and TRBJ2-3; D could derive from TRBD1 or TRBD2 (5 bases each). What was sequenced was blood. The clonotype comes from a female donor with papillary thyroid cancer or a benign thyroid nodule (not recorded which). Some clones in this sample may be carry-over from other donors' samples. The chain's CDR3 is CASSENPGTTDTQYF. The CDR3 DNA is TGTGCCAGCAGTGAAAACCCAGGGACCACAGATACGCAGTATTTT.